Listed below are T cell receptor beta chains from one sample, sequenced in a study of blood T cell repertoires in COVID-19. Using immunoSEQ multiplex PCR, the repertoire was profiled, and TCRdb retains in-frame clones only, with some absent. The sample carries over 120,000 clones, 80% to 90% recorded once. The source material was peripheral blood. The source of these receptors is a woman between 45 and 65 years old with active or convalescent COVID-19. Each CDR3 is given with its conserved first and last residue. D genes are given only for firm matches. A clone size is listed for some rows: how often the clone was seen (once, few, many), or a class if it is expanded.

j_call: TRBJ2-7
clone_size: NA
v_call: TRBV25-1
d_call: TRBD1
cdr3_nt: TGTGCCAGCAGTGTGTTGGACAGGGATAATAGGTTATACGAGCAGTACTTC
cdr3_aa: CASSVLDRDNRLYEQYF

j_call: TRBJ2-7
clone_size: NA
v_call: TRBV4-1
d_call: TRBD1
cdr3_nt: TGCGCCAGCAGCTCTCCGGGACAGGGCGTCCACGAGCAGTACTTC
cdr3_aa: CASSSPGQGVHEQYF

j_call: TRBJ1-3
clone_size: NA
v_call: TRBV2
d_call: TRBD1
cdr3_nt: TGTGCCAGCACGCCGGACAGGGTAGTTAGGGCCATATATTTT
cdr3_aa: CASTPDRVVRAIYF

j_call: TRBJ2-7
clone_size: NA
v_call: TRBV18
d_call: NA
cdr3_nt: TGTGCCAGCTCAGTTACAGGGCTCGAGCAGTACTTC
cdr3_aa: CASSVTGLEQYF

j_call: TRBJ1-1
clone_size: NA
v_call: TRBV7-9
d_call: TRBD1
cdr3_nt: TGTGCCAGCAGCTTCGACAGGGTCTACACTGAAGCTTTCTTT
cdr3_aa: CASSFDRVYTEAFF

j_call: TRBJ1-4
clone_size: NA
v_call: TRBV5-1
d_call: NA
cdr3_nt: TGCGCCAGCAGCTTTAGGGGTCTAGAGGAAAAACTGTTTTTT
cdr3_aa: CASSFRGLEEKLFF

j_call: TRBJ1-2
clone_size: NA
v_call: TRBV6-5
d_call: NA
cdr3_nt: TGTGCCAGCAGTTCTACAGGCCTCTATGGCTACACCTTC
cdr3_aa: CASSSTGLYGYTF

j_call: TRBJ2-7
clone_size: NA
v_call: TRBV10-3
d_call: NA
cdr3_nt: TGTGCCATCAGTGGGGCCTCCTACGAGCAGTACTTC
cdr3_aa: CAISGASYEQYF

j_call: TRBJ2-1
clone_size: once
v_call: TRBV24-1
d_call: TRBD1
cdr3_nt: TGTGCCACCAGTGATTTCGGAGGGGACAGGACGAGATACAATGAGCAGTTCTTC
cdr3_aa: CATSDFGGDRTRYNEQFF

j_call: TRBJ1-1
clone_size: NA
v_call: TRBV6-5
d_call: NA
cdr3_nt: TGTGCCAGCAGTAGGGACACCTTGAACACTGAAGCTTTCTTT
cdr3_aa: CASSRDTLNTEAFF

j_call: TRBJ2-1
clone_size: NA
v_call: TRBV12-3/TRBV12-4
d_call: NA
cdr3_nt: TGTGCCAGCAGTTGGGAGGTGAACAATGAGCAGTTCTTC
cdr3_aa: CASSWEVNNEQFF

j_call: TRBJ1-2
clone_size: once
v_call: TRBV4-3
d_call: NA
cdr3_nt: TGCGCCAGCAGCCAGGTCGGCGACAGAAGTGACTATGGCTACACCTTC
cdr3_aa: CASSQVGDRSDYGYTF

j_call: TRBJ2-5
clone_size: NA
v_call: TRBV7-8
d_call: TRBD1
cdr3_nt: TGTGCCAGCAGCTTAGGGGGACAGGTCGAGGCCCAGTACTTC
cdr3_aa: CASSLGGQVEAQYF

j_call: TRBJ2-1
clone_size: NA
v_call: TRBV5-8
d_call: TRBD2
cdr3_nt: TGTGCCAGCAGCTTAGGGACTAGCGGGATGAACAATGAGCAGTTCTTC
cdr3_aa: CASSLGTSGMNNEQFF

j_call: TRBJ1-5
clone_size: NA
v_call: TRBV28
d_call: NA
cdr3_nt: TGTGCCAGCAGGACGGGACTCAGGAACAATCAGCCCCAGCATTTT
cdr3_aa: CASRTGLRNNQPQHF

j_call: TRBJ2-1
clone_size: NA
v_call: TRBV27
d_call: NA
cdr3_nt: TGTGCCAGCAGTTTCACAGGGTTTAGGGGATCCTACAATGAGCAGTTCTTC
cdr3_aa: CASSFTGFRGSYNEQFF

j_call: TRBJ1-6
clone_size: NA
v_call: TRBV6-4
d_call: NA
cdr3_nt: TGTGCCAGCACAAATAGTCCGGGTAATTCACCCCTCCACTTT
cdr3_aa: CASTNSPGNSPLHF

j_call: TRBJ2-1
clone_size: NA
v_call: TRBV19
d_call: NA
cdr3_nt: TGTGCCAGTAGTATCCTAGCGCATTCCTACAATGAGCAGTTCTTC
cdr3_aa: CASSILAHSYNEQFF

j_call: TRBJ1-1
clone_size: NA
v_call: TRBV19
d_call: NA
cdr3_nt: TGTGCCAGTAGTATCCAGGGAGGGGCTTTCTTT
cdr3_aa: CASSIQGGAFF

j_call: TRBJ2-1
clone_size: NA
v_call: TRBV7-3
d_call: NA
cdr3_nt: TGTGCCAGCAGCGCCCAGGGCTCCTACAATGAGCAGTTCTTC
cdr3_aa: CASSAQGSYNEQFF

j_call: TRBJ2-3
clone_size: once
v_call: TRBV5-1
d_call: TRBD1
cdr3_nt: TGCGCCAGCAGCTGGGGGACAGGGACTAGCACAGATACGCAGTATTTT
cdr3_aa: CASSWGTGTSTDTQYF

j_call: TRBJ1-6
clone_size: NA
v_call: TRBV2
d_call: TRBD1
cdr3_nt: TGTGCCAGCAGGGGGACAGGGGCAGCTTCACCCCTCCACTTT
cdr3_aa: CASRGTGAASPLHF

j_call: TRBJ2-1
clone_size: NA
v_call: TRBV7-3
d_call: NA
cdr3_nt: TGTGCCAGCAGCTCTACATCAGGGGCCTACAATGAGCAGTTCTTC
cdr3_aa: CASSSTSGAYNEQFF

j_call: TRBJ1-1
clone_size: NA
v_call: TRBV3-1/TRBV3-2
d_call: NA
cdr3_nt: TGTGCCAGCAGCCAACTCCTCCGGAACACTGAAGCTTTCTTT
cdr3_aa: CASSQLLRNTEAFF

j_call: TRBJ2-1
clone_size: NA
v_call: TRBV5-1
d_call: TRBD2
cdr3_nt: TGCGCCAGCAGCTCAGGACTAGCGGCGGACAATGAGCAGTTCTTC
cdr3_aa: CASSSGLAADNEQFF

j_call: TRBJ1-1
clone_size: NA
v_call: TRBV7-2
d_call: NA
cdr3_nt: TGTGCCAGCAGCTTCCCCGAGAGTCCCATGAACACTGAAGCTTTCTTT
cdr3_aa: CASSFPESPMNTEAFF

j_call: TRBJ1-1
clone_size: NA
v_call: TRBV7-3
d_call: TRBD1
cdr3_nt: TGTGCCAGCAGCGCTCAAACCGGGACAGGGGCTGAAGCTTTCTTT
cdr3_aa: CASSAQTGTGAEAFF

j_call: TRBJ1-2
clone_size: NA
v_call: TRBV28
d_call: NA
cdr3_nt: TGTGCCAGCAGTTTGTCTTACTATGGCTACACCTTC
cdr3_aa: CASSLSYYGYTF

j_call: TRBJ2-1
clone_size: few
v_call: TRBV19
d_call: TRBD1
cdr3_nt: TGTGCCAGTAGTATACAGGGACAGGGAGCCATCAATGAGCAGTTCTTC
cdr3_aa: CASSIQGQGAINEQFF

j_call: TRBJ2-1
clone_size: NA
v_call: TRBV7-2
d_call: TRBD2
cdr3_nt: TGTGCCAGCAGCGAAAGCGGGATGTGGTTCTTC
cdr3_aa: CASSESGMWFF

j_call: TRBJ2-1
clone_size: NA
v_call: TRBV28
d_call: TRBD2
cdr3_nt: TGTGCCAGCAGTTTCCTAGCGGGAACGTCCTACAATGAGCAGTTCTTC
cdr3_aa: CASSFLAGTSYNEQFF

j_call: TRBJ2-2
clone_size: NA
v_call: TRBV7-2
d_call: TRBD2
cdr3_nt: TGTGCCAGCAGCCTCCAGACTAGCGGGGTCGGGGAGCTGTTTTTT
cdr3_aa: CASSLQTSGVGELFF

j_call: TRBJ1-1
clone_size: NA
v_call: TRBV4-1
d_call: NA
cdr3_nt: TGCGCCAGCAGCCAAGATTACGGGAACACTGAAGCTTTCTTT
cdr3_aa: CASSQDYGNTEAFF

j_call: TRBJ1-2
clone_size: NA
v_call: TRBV6-6
d_call: NA
cdr3_nt: TGTGCCAGCAGTTTTTCCCTACAGGGTACCTACGGCTACACCTTC
cdr3_aa: CASSFSLQGTYGYTF

j_call: TRBJ1-1
clone_size: NA
v_call: TRBV5-6
d_call: NA
cdr3_nt: TGTGCCAGCAGCTTGGGGGGCCCCGGGTCTGAAGCTTTCTTT
cdr3_aa: CASSLGGPGSEAFF

j_call: TRBJ2-7
clone_size: NA
v_call: TRBV7-2
d_call: NA
cdr3_nt: TGTGCCAGCAGCTTAGCCCCTAGCGCTGGCACATACGAGCAGTACTTC
cdr3_aa: CASSLAPSAGTYEQYF

j_call: TRBJ2-3
clone_size: NA
v_call: TRBV7-2
d_call: TRBD2
cdr3_nt: TGTGCCAGCAGCCCAGCGGGAGGGGTGGATACGCAGTATTTT
cdr3_aa: CASSPAGGVDTQYF

j_call: TRBJ2-1
clone_size: NA
v_call: TRBV5-5
d_call: TRBD2
cdr3_nt: TGTGCCAGCAGCGGTGTGGGACTAGCCTCTAATGAGCAGTTCTTC
cdr3_aa: CASSGVGLASNEQFF

j_call: TRBJ2-5
clone_size: once
v_call: TRBV2
d_call: TRBD2
cdr3_nt: TGTGCCACAACGCTGGGACTAGCGGGAGCAGAGACCCAGTACTTC
cdr3_aa: CATTLGLAGAETQYF

j_call: TRBJ1-2
clone_size: NA
v_call: TRBV4-3
d_call: NA
cdr3_nt: TGCGCCAGCAGCCAAGATTCATCCTATTCCTATGGCTACACCTTC
cdr3_aa: CASSQDSSYSYGYTF

j_call: TRBJ1-2
clone_size: NA
v_call: TRBV9
d_call: TRBD1
cdr3_nt: TGTGCCAGCAGCAGGGGGCAGGACTATGGCTACACCTTC
cdr3_aa: CASSRGQDYGYTF

j_call: TRBJ2-5
clone_size: NA
v_call: TRBV30
d_call: NA
cdr3_nt: TGTGCCTTTACCCGACTGACAGAGAAGTACTTC
cdr3_aa: CAFTRLTEKYF